What follows describes a single T cell receptor beta chain. Its target is not known. The data were taken from a study of T cell responses to AZD1222 COVID-19 vaccine. Assay used: immunoSEQ multiplex PCR; TCRdb lists only in-frame clones, some missing. The sample contains about 150,000 clones, around nine tenths of which appear only once. This CDR3 is 13 amino acids long. Germline-derived CDR1 and CDR2 are MNHEY and SMNVEV (reference sequence). V lost 8 bases and J lost 2, with 12 bases in between. The study's findings and limits: Most donors were white British and more were female, and clonal diversity was possibly underestimated.

V gene TRBV27 combines with J gene TRBJ1-2; D is unresolved. The sequences come from peripheral blood, collected on day 0 of AZD1222 vaccination. This clonotype was sampled from an adult in good health. The CDR3 DNA sequence: TGTGCCAGCTCCTTGGGAAGGAACTATGGCTACACCTTC. It translates to CASSLGRNYGYTF.